These T cell receptor beta chains were read from a single sample in a study of human T cells and chemical hapten exposure. One entry per CDR3 protein results from TCRdb running MiXCR on the RACE reads. The sample consists of some 400,000 distinct CDR3 sequences, 4% to 6% of them appearing once. Sequences were derived from whole blood, sampled in connection with sensitization to the hapten diphenylcyclopropenone (DPC). The source of these receptors is a woman aged 50 to 65 with alopecia areata. Some clones in this sample may be carry-over from other donors' samples. Both conserved end residues are part of each CDR3. The order of the fields is J gene, D gene, clone size, V gene, CDR3 DNA, CDR3 protein. D genes are given only for firm matches. Expanded clones are given a class, and other clones once, few, many or no size at all.

TRBJ2-3 | . | . | TRBV5-1 | TGCGCCAGCAGCTCATACGGAGAGACAGATACGCAGTATTTT | CASSSYGETDTQYF
TRBJ1-4 | TRBD1 | many | TRBV20-1 | TGCAGTGCTACCCCCGGGACAGGGTTTGAAAAACTGTTTTTT | CSATPGTGFEKLFF
TRBJ2-5 | . | . | TRBV7-2 | TGTGCCAGCAGCCTCGCCCGGCGCACCCCGACCCAGTACTTC | CASSLARRTPTQYF
TRBJ2-4 | . | many | TRBV11-2 | TGTGCCAGCAGTCCCGTAGCCAAAAACATTCAGTACTTC | CASSPVAKNIQYF
TRBJ2-2 | . | many | TRBV10-2 | TGCGCCAGCAACCAGTCGCCCCACACCGGGGAGCTGTTTTTT | CASNQSPHTGELFF
TRBJ2-1 | TRBD2 | many | TRBV12-5 | TGTGCTAGTGGTTTGCCCGCAGGGAGCGGGAATGGCTATGAGCAGTTCTTC | CASGLPAGSGNGYEQFF
TRBJ2-3 | . | few | TRBV7-6 | TGTGCCAGCAGCTTAACGGGAGTAGGAGATACGCAGTATTTT | CASSLTGVGDTQYF
TRBJ2-7 | TRBD1 | few | TRBV11-2 | TGTGCCAGCAGCTTTATCCGGGACAGTATCTACGAGCAGTACTTC | CASSFIRDSIYEQYF
TRBJ2-1 | TRBD2 | . | TRBV12-3/TRBV12-4 | TGTGCCAGCAGTCGCGGGACTAGCGAGATAAGCACGCAGTTCTTC | CASSRGTSEISTQFF
TRBJ2-3 | TRBD2 | many | TRBV7-6 | TGTGCCAGCAGCGCCGCCCCCCTAGCGGCCACAGATACGCAGTATTTT | CASSAAPLAATDTQYF
TRBJ1-5 | TRBD1 | many | TRBV20-1 | TGCAGTGCTAGCCTCTCGACAGGGAGCGCTCAGCCCCAGCATTTT | CSASLSTGSAQPQHF
TRBJ2-7 | . | . | TRBV6-1 | TGTGCCAGCAGTGAAATCGCCGGGGGCGAGCAGTACTTC | CASSEIAGGEQYF
TRBJ2-2 | TRBD2 | . | TRBV12-3/TRBV12-4 | TGTGCCAGCAGTTTTTTTGTCCGGGCTAGCGGGGTCCCCGGGGAGCTGTTTTTT | CASSFFVRASGVPGELFF
TRBJ2-7 | . | few | TRBV28 | TGTGCCAGCAGCCCGGCCCGCCGCGAGCAGTACTTC | CASSPARREQYF
TRBJ1-1 | . | few | TRBV18 | TGTGCCAGCTCGAGAGGGACGACCGATCGGGCTTTCTTT | CASSRGTTDRAFF
TRBJ1-1 | . | . | TRBV16 | TGTGCCAGCACCTACGGGTATAAGGCTTTCTTT | CASTYGYKAFF
TRBJ1-5 | TRBD1 | many | TRBV15 | TGTGCCACCAGCACAAAAACAGGGGGAAGTCAGCCCCAGCATTTT | CATSTKTGGSQPQHF
TRBJ1-1 | . | . | TRBV10-3 | TGTGCCATCAGTGAGGGGGTAGAAGCTTTCTTT | CAISEGVEAFF
TRBJ1-1 | . | . | TRBV20-1 | TGCAGTGCTGGGGGCCTAAGGACTGAAGCTTTCTTT | CSAGGLRTEAFF
TRBJ1-6 | . | few | TRBV3-1 | TGTGCCAGCAGCCAAGATGGGGGATGGCGGTCACCCCTCCACTTT | CASSQDGGWRSPLHF
TRBJ1-2 | . | many | TRBV18 | TGTGCCAGCTCACCCGAGACAGATTCCTATGGCTACACCTTC | CASSPETDSYGYTF
TRBJ1-2 | . | many | TRBV4-2 | TGTGCCAGCAGCCAAGAGGGGGGACTCTTAACTAACTATGGCTACACCTTC | CASSQEGGLLTNYGYTF
TRBJ1-6 | TRBD1 | many | TRBV2 | TGTGCCAGCAGTCTATTTCCACCGGGACAGGGGAATTCACCCCTCCACTTT | CASSLFPPGQGNSPLHF
TRBJ2-3 | . | few | TRBV7-2 | TGTGCCAGCAGCTTAGGGCCAGCTAGCACAGATACGCAGTATTTT | CASSLGPASTDTQYF
TRBJ2-1 | TRBD2 | few | TRBV7-2 | TGTGCCAGCAGCTTTGCGGGGGAGTACAATGAGCAGTTCTTC | CASSFAGEYNEQFF
TRBJ2-5 | TRBD2 | few | TRBV5-1 | TGCGCCAGCAGCCCTGGTAGCGGGGGGCCCCAAGAGACCCAGTACTTC | CASSPGSGGPQETQYF
TRBJ2-1 | . | . | TRBV10-2 | TGCGCCAGCAGAAACAGGGACTCCTACAATGAGCAGTTCTTC | CASRNRDSYNEQFF
TRBJ2-3 | TRBD1 | many | TRBV2 | TGTGCCAGGTGGACAGGGGCTAGCACAGATACGCAGTATTTT | CARWTGASTDTQYF
TRBJ2-5 | . | few | TRBV2 | TGTGCCAGCAGTGTCACCTCCCCCCAAGAGACCCAGTACTTC | CASSVTSPQETQYF
TRBJ2-7 | TRBD2 | many | TRBV28 | TGTGCCAGCAGTTGGCTAGCGGGAAGGAGCTCCTACGAGCAGTACTTC | CASSWLAGRSSYEQYF
TRBJ2-7 | . | . | TRBV12-3/TRBV12-4 | TGTGCCAGCAGTCAACCATCAGGGGCCTACGAGCAGTACTTC | CASSQPSGAYEQYF
TRBJ2-5 | . | many | TRBV13 | TGTGCCAGCAGCCCAAGGGGTAGCGGTAAAGAGACCCAGTACTTC | CASSPRGSGKETQYF
TRBJ1-5 | . | many | TRBV30 | TGTGCCTGGAGTGTGGGGGGCGATCAGCCCCAGCATTTT | CAWSVGGDQPQHF